This is a list of T cell receptor beta chains from one sample in a study of Ad26.COV2.S vaccination and SARS-CoV-2 variants. Measured with immunoSEQ multiplex PCR; TCRdb has only the in-frame clones, and not every one. The top ten clones hold just over 2.5% of a sample with 430,000 or so clones, about 88% of them seen once. The material was peripheral blood, obtained in a trial of Ad26.COV2.S vaccine versus placebo. The receptors were gathered from a person between 18 and 59 years old who received the Ad26.COV2.S COVID-19 vaccine or a placebo. Both conserved end residues are part of each CDR3. The D gene is left open where the match is weak. The size field is filled for only some rows; it gives once, few, many or a size class.

>.|TRBV9|.|TRBJ1-2
TGTGCCAGCAGCGAGGTGCTGGGGTATATGGGGGGCTACACCTTC
CASSEVLGYMGGYTF
>.|TRBV3-1/TRBV3-2|.|TRBJ1-2
TGTGCCAGCAGCCAGAGGGGGGTGGGAGGCTACACCTTC
CASSQRGVGGYTF
>.|TRBV6-6|.|TRBJ1-1
TGTGCCAGCAGTTACACTCCGGGGGTTGCCACTGAAGCTTTCTTT
CASSYTPGVATEAFF
>.|TRBV29-1|.|TRBJ1-1
TGCAGCGTTGAGTCACCCGGTCGGAGCACTGAAGCTTTCTTT
CSVESPGRSTEAFF
>.|TRBV28|.|TRBJ2-6
TGTGCCAGCAGTTTACCCAGTTCTGGGGCCAACGTCCTGACTTTC
CASSLPSSGANVLTF
>.|TRBV28|.|TRBJ2-2
TGTGCCAGCAGAACGGGCGGGGAGCTGTTTTTT
CASRTGGELFF
>.|TRBV19|.|TRBJ1-3
TGTGCCAGTAAGTTCGCGAGCTCTGGAAACACCATATATTTT
CASKFASSGNTIYF
>.|TRBV2|.|TRBJ2-3
TGTGCCAGCAGCCCGGACCGGTGGACAGATACGCAGTATTTT
CASSPDRWTDTQYF
>.|TRBV4-3|few|TRBJ1-5
TGCGCCAGCAGCCAAGACAGTAGAGGCAATCAGCCCCAGCATTTT
CASSQDSRGNQPQHF
>TRBD1|TRBV9|.|TRBJ2-4
TGTGCCAGCAGCGTCTTTCCTTTTCCCCGACAGGGTGAAAACATTCAGTACTTC
CASSVFPFPRQGENIQYF
>TRBD1|TRBV5-4|.|TRBJ1-2
TGTGCCAGCAGTACCCCGGGACAGGGGTATTATGGCTACACCTTC
CASSTPGQGYYGYTF
>.|TRBV5-1|once|TRBJ2-1
TGCGCCAGCAGCTTGGGGCCAGGGCATAATGAGCAGTTCTTC
CASSLGPGHNEQFF
>.|TRBV30|.|TRBJ1-6
TGTGCCTGGAGTGTGGCGCGCGGGGTGCCCCTCCACTTT
CAWSVARGVPLHF
>.|TRBV6-5|.|TRBJ2-3
TGTGCCAGCAGTTACTCGATAGCCCCGACCACAGATACGCAGTATTTT
CASSYSIAPTTDTQYF
>.|TRBV29-1|.|TRBJ1-2
TGCAGCGTTGAGGCCAACCGTAAGAATGGCTACACCTTC
CSVEANRKNGYTF
>.|TRBV5-1|.|TRBJ2-1
TGCGCCAGCAGCACCCCTTACAATGAGCAGTTCTTC
CASSTPYNEQFF
>.|TRBV29-1|.|TRBJ1-2
TGCAGCGTTGGTTCAGGGGCAGACTATGGCTACACCTTC
CSVGSGADYGYTF
>.|TRBV7-9|once|TRBJ1-1
TGTGCCAGCAGCTTAGAGGGGGGCGCGAGTGGTGAAGCTTTCTTT
CASSLEGGASGEAFF
>TRBD2|TRBV28|.|TRBJ2-1
TGTGCCAGCAGTTTATATCTAGCGGGGGGCCGCAATGAGCAGTTCTTC
CASSLYLAGGRNEQFF
>TRBD1|TRBV6-5|.|TRBJ2-2
TGTGCCAGCACCCCCACCCAGGGGGCCGGGGAGCTGTTTTTT
CASTPTQGAGELFF
>.|TRBV12-3/TRBV12-4|.|TRBJ2-1
TGTGCCAGCAGTTTATGGGGGTACAATGAGCAGTTCTTC
CASSLWGYNEQFF
>TRBD2|TRBV7-9|.|TRBJ2-5
TGTGCCAGCAGCTTAGGTCTGGGGGGGCAAGAGACCCAGTACTTC
CASSLGLGGQETQYF
>.|TRBV5-4|.|TRBJ2-3
TGTGCCAGCAGCTTGGGAGGGCGGGCCCCCTCCTCAGATACGCAGTATTTT
CASSLGGRAPSSDTQYF
>.|TRBV7-7|.|TRBJ2-1
TGTGCCAGCAGCCGCGGGACCCTTTCCTACAATGAGCAGTTCTTC
CASSRGTLSYNEQFF
>.|TRBV2|.|TRBJ2-5
TGTGCCAGCAGCCCCCAGGGTGAGACCCAGTACTTC
CASSPQGETQYF
>.|TRBV10-3|.|TRBJ2-3
TGTGCCATCAACGGGGGTCCCTCCACAGATACGCAGTATTTT
CAINGGPSTDTQYF
>.|TRBV4-3|.|TRBJ2-1
TGCGCCAGCAGCCAAGGGGGGAATTTCTGGTCCTACAATGAGCAGTTCTTC
CASSQGGNFWSYNEQFF
>.|TRBV27|.|TRBJ2-5
TGTGCCAGCAGTCCCCCCGAGGCCAGGGCGTTGGAGACCCAGTACTTC
CASSPPEARALETQYF
>TRBD2|TRBV2|.|TRBJ2-2
TGTGCCCGATCCCCACTCGGCGGGGGGGTGAGCGGGGAGCTGTTTTTT
CARSPLGGGVSGELFF
>TRBD1|TRBV5-5|.|TRBJ2-7
TGTGCCAGCAGCTGGGACAGGGCCTACGAGCAGTACTTC
CASSWDRAYEQYF
>.|TRBV7-2|.|TRBJ2-5
TGTGCCAGCAGCCCATCCCGCGTCCAAGAGACCCAGTACTTC
CASSPSRVQETQYF
>.|TRBV6-2/TRBV6-3|.|TRBJ2-5
TGTGCCAGCAGTTACTCGAGGTGGAGGGTCGTAGGGGAGACCCAGTACTTC
CASSYSRWRVVGETQYF
>.|TRBV7-6|.|TRBJ2-5
TGTGCCAGCAGCCCTGGGGGGCCCGAAGAGACCCAGTACTTC
CASSPGGPEETQYF
>TRBD1|TRBV2|once|TRBJ2-3
TGTGCCAGCAGTGGGACAGGGGGCCCAGATACGCAGTATTTT
CASSGTGGPDTQYF